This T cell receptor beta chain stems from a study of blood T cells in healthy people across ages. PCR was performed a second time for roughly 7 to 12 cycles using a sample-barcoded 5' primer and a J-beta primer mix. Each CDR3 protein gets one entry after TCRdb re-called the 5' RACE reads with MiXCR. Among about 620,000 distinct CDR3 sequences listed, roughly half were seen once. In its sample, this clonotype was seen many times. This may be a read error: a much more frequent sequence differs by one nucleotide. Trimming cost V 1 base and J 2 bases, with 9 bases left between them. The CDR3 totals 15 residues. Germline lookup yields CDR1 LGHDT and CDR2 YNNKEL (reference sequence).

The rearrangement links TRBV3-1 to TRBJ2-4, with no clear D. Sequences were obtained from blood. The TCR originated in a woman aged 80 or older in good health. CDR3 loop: CASSQVVGPKNIQYF. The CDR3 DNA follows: TGTGCCAGCAGCCAAGTCGTCGGACCCAAAAACATTCAGTACTTC.